The source of this T cell receptor (beta chain) is a study of blood T cell repertoires in COVID-19. In the study overall: COVID-19 samples from acute and convalescent phases originated in the United States, Italy and Spain. PBMCs, B-cell-depleted T cells, or T cells provided the cDNA or gDNA that made up the material.

In the original analysis: Researchers report that nucleated cell counts were estimated from reference gene primer amplification. The data were produced by immunoSEQ multiplex PCR, yet TCRdb's version contains in-frame clones alone and is incomplete. That table furnishes V, J and clone size, whereas the DNA furnished D and trimming. Of around 300,000 clones in the sample, 85% are singletons; the top ten hold around 4.5%. Looked up from germline, CDR1 is MNHEY and CDR2 is SVGAGI. This CDR3 spans 15 amino acids. Trimming took 8 bases from V and 6 from J; bases not matched to a gene: 11. This rearrangement joins TRBV6-5 to TRBJ2-1, with 9 positions matching TRBD1. The sample was peripheral blood. The receptor comes from a woman in her fifties or sixties with active or convalescent COVID-19. CDR3 in DNA: TGTGCCAGCCGCGGCGGACAGGGGATTGGCAATGAGCAGTTCTTC. Residues: CASRGGQGIGNEQFF.